The next 9 T cell receptor beta chains were all read from a single sample in a study of cytomegalovirus exposure and HLA in healthy donors. The primer mix had 60 Vbeta and 13 Jbeta primers. Sequencing used immunoSEQ multiplex PCR; TCRdb keeps in-frame clones, though not all of them. The sample holds 70,000 or so clones. The sequencing sample was made of PBMCs. Receptor source: a boy aged 5-17 years in good health and CMV-seronegative.

As concerns this clone: The same CDR3 is also encoded by other DNA sequences in this sample. As DNA, the CDR3 is TGCAGCGTTGATAGCGGCACAGATACGCAGTATTTT. It is translated as CSVDSGTDTQYF. The rearrangement links TRBV29-1 to TRBJ2-3; tentatively, D is TRBD2 (5 bases). This CDR3 region has 12 residues. V dropped 3 bases and J dropped 1 base, with 5 bases sitting between them. CDR1 is SQVTM, CDR2 ANQGSEA, per germline.

This CDR3 reads CAISLTGEEGYTF. Written as DNA, the CDR3 is TGTGCCATCAGCCTAACAGGGGAAGAGGGCTACACCTTC. V is TRBV10-3 and J is TRBJ1-2, with TRBD1 identical over 7 bases. V shed 6 bases and J 8 bases; nucleotides not matched to a gene: 9. Germline V lookup: CDR1 ENHRY, CDR2 SYGVKD. This CDR3 contains 13 residues.

The chain's CDR3 is CASRPDRGNSPLHF. CDR3 DNA sequence: TGCGCCAGCAGACCCGACAGGGGTAATTCACCCCTCCACTTT. This rearrangement joins TRBV5-1 to TRBJ1-6; 8 bases match TRBD1. V shed 5 bases and J 6 bases; nucleotides not matched to a gene: 4. CDR3 length: 14 amino acids. Germline V lookup: CDR1 SGHRS, CDR2 YFSETQ.

The chain links TRBV11-2 to TRBJ2-7, with D tentatively TRBD1 (6 bases). V was pared by 7 bases and J by 3 bases, with 25 bases between. This CDR3 region has 17 residues. Germline CDR1 and CDR2: SGHAT and FQNNGV. CDR3 residues: CASNSGVSGPELYEQYF. CDR3 nucleotides: TGTGCCAGCAACTCAGGGGTTTCGGGACCGGAGCTCTACGAGCAGTACTTC.

The rearrangement links TRBV7-2 to TRBJ2-1; TRBD2 agrees at 13 bases. This CDR3 is 15 amino acids long. Germline V CDR1 and CDR2: SGHTA, FQGNSA. V lost 5 bases and J lost 7; bases outside the gene matches: 5. The CDR3 is CASSQGLAGTNEQFF. The CDR3, as DNA: TGTGCCAGCAGCCAGGGACTAGCGGGAACGAATGAGCAGTTCTTC.

The rearrangement links TRBV30 to TRBJ1-4; 10 bases are a match to TRBD1. The CDR3 length is 15 residues. With 3 bases clipped from V and 5 bases from J, the junction kept 6 bases outside the gene matches. Per the germline V gene, CDR1 is GTSNPN and CDR2 is SVGIG (reference sequence). CDR3 nucleotides: TGTGCCTGGAGGTCGGGACAGGGGAGAAATGAAAAACTGTTTTTT. It encodes CAWRSGQGRNEKLFF.

This chain connects TRBV5-4 to TRBJ2-3; no clear D gene. The V gene's germline CDR1 is SGHNT and CDR2 YYREEE (reference sequence). V lost 4 bases and J lost 4, with 7 bases in between. This CDR3 is built from 12 residues. The CDR3 reads CASSLIPDTQYF. CDR3 coding DNA: TGTGCCAGCAGCCTAATTCCAGATACGCAGTATTTT.

Regarding this clone: The sample holds other DNA sequences that translate to the same CDR3. In DNA, the CDR3 is TGTGCCAGCAGCGAGGGACTTAGCACAGATACGCAGTATTTT. It yields the protein CASSEGLSTDTQYF. The chain uses TRBV9 and TRBJ2-3; D may be TRBD2 (6 bases). The germline V gene has CDR1 SGDLS and CDR2 YYNGEE. Trimming cost V 3 bases and J 0 bases, with 8 bases left between them. The length of the CDR3 is 14 residues. The full variable domain, rest sourced from reference TRBV9 and TRBJ2-3, is DSGVTQTPKHLITATGQRVTLRCSPRSGDLSVYWYQQSLDQGLQFLIQYYNGEERAKGNILERFSAQQFPDLHSELNLSSLELGDSALYFCASSEGLSTDTQYFGPGTRLTVL.

This sequence joins TRBV5-1 and TRBJ2-6; 8 positions agree with TRBD1. The CDR3 has 15 amino acids. CDR1 SGHRS and CDR2 YFSETQ come from the germline V gene. Trimming took 3 bases from V and 2 from J; bases not matched to a gene: 1. This CDR3 is CASSSQGAGANVLTF. The DNA for the CDR3 is TGCGCCAGCAGCTCACAGGGGGCTGGGGCCAACGTCCTGACTTTC.